This T cell receptor beta chain was identified during a study of blood T cells in healthy people across ages (dated by TCRdb to about 2015). In terms of the full investigation: In model experiments, roughly one uniquely barcoded TCR beta cDNA molecule per two T cells was captured by template switching. Using deep sequencing normalized with unique cDNA molecular identifiers, the study measured how TCR beta repertoire diversity changes with age. Donors were grouped into four age groups: young (average roughly 17 years), middle-aged (39), aged (approximately 58) and long-lived (just over 80). To avoid experimental bias, donors of different ages were spread randomly across the sequencing lanes. Using the same blood draw, the study looked at two additional independent replicas of 1 million unique cDNA reads for two donors, one aged 18 to 30 and the other aged 80 or older. Overall study outcomes, separate from this receptor: There was a strong correlation between observed TCR beta diversity and the percentage of naive T cells measured by flow cytometry. Compared with the aged group, the long-lived group had more naive CD4+ T cells, fewer expanded clones and increased TCR diversity, suggesting age selection. As age increased, observed TCR beta diversity per million T cells dropped in a roughly linear way, and a significant reduction was already evident by age roughly 36. Estimates of total diversity from one million sequenced T cells were regarded as lower bounds and underestimates. Because profiling used bulk unsorted PBMCs, naive and antigen-experienced compartments could not be compared conclusively. Donor CMV infection status was unknown, potentially confounding age-related changes in expanded clonotypes.

The receptor library was made with 5' RACE. Sequencing instrument: Illumina HiSeq 2500. A second PCR of about 7 to 12 cycles was performed with a sample-barcoded 5' primer and a J-beta primer mix. Each TCR beta cDNA molecule received a unique molecular identifier from a template-switch 5' adaptor carrying 12 random nucleotides. Each sample yielded at least 2.5 million CDR3-containing paired-end reads. The Mint cDNA synthesis kit, primed by a TRBC-specific oligonucleotide, was used to synthesize first-strand cDNA from all RNA. All cDNA was treated with uracil-DNA glycosylase and then went through a first 18-cycle PCR with the universal primers M1SS and BC2_uni_R. The authors' pipeline ran thus. For normalization, 1 million high-quality reads, each with a distinct molecular identifier, were randomly selected from each sample. Instead of being binned into consensus sequences, reads with shared molecular identifiers were discarded. MiTCR, run with a Q25 quality threshold and the strictest error-elimination algorithm, handled CDR3 identification, clonotype clustering and error correction. A nonparametric unseen species model with Euler transformation was used to estimate a lower bound on total TCR beta diversity. In-frame beta chains were kept once TCRdb had trimmed the public reads at Q25 with fastp and called clones with MiXCR. All rows with the same CDR3 protein become a single entry with the most common DNA and genes. The V and J calls come from TCRdb's annotation, not from the publication. The sample records approximately 700,000 distinct CDR3 sequences, about 30% of which are singletons. Jointly, the top ten make up 15% of the sample.

Donors were 40 or so systemically healthy Caucasian individuals from Russia aged about 6 to 100 years. Each donor gave approximately 9.4 milliliters of peripheral blood, drawn into EDTA-treated Vacutainer tubes. PBMCs were isolated by Ficoll-Paque density-gradient centrifugation, with at least 6 million obtained per sample. Trizol reagent was used to extract total RNA from PBMCs, with at least 5 micrograms per sample. For every donor, an aliquot of PBMCs went through flow cytometry to measure the percentages of naive CD45RAhigh/CD27high T cells. CDR3 length: 16 amino acids, cysteine to phenylalanine. The sequence is cut down to CDR3 DNA, 48 bases in frame from base 1. Taken from the germline V gene, the CDR1 and CDR2 loops are SGHTA and FQGTGA. At the junction V is shortened by 4 bases and J by 2 bases; bases outside the gene matches: 7. In its sample, this clonotype was seen many times. The antigen this receptor binds is unknown. Base qualities are not provided; no much larger clone lies one nucleotide away.

This chain is built from TRBV7-3 and TRBJ2-5; TRBD1 fits 10 bases in the junction. This TCR derives from a woman over 75 in good health. Donor details come from another sample of the same person, matched by shared clones. The material sequenced was blood. The CDR3 reads CASSSRTGGGQETQYF. The DNA sequence follows: TGTGCCAGCAGCTCTCGGACAGGGGGTGGGCAAGAGACCCAGTACTTC.